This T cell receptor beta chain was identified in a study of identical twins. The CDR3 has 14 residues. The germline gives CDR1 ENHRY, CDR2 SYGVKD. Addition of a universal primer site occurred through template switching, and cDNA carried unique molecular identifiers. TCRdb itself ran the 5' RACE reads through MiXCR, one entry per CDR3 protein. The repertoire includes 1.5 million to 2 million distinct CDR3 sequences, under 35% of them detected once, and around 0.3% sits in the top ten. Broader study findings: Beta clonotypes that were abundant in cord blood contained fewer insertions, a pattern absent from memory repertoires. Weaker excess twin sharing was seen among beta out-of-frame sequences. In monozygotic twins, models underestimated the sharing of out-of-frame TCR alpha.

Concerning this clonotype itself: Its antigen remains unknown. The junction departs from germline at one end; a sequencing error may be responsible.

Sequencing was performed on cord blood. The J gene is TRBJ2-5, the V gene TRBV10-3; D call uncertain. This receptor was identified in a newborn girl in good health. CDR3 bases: TGTGCCTTCAGTGCCGACGGGTACCAAGAGACCCAGTACTTC. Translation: CAFSADGYQETQYF.